The 3 T cell receptor beta chains presented below share a single source sample, sequenced in a study of Ad26.COV2.S vaccination and SARS-CoV-2 variants (dated by TCRdb to the early 2020s). The treatment or condition label, read with the paper, signifies: 15 to 20 received Ad26.COV2.S at low or high dose, single or two shots; roughly 5 received placebo; per-sample allocation not given. Repertoires of vaccine and placebo recipients were sequenced from samples taken on day 63 after the first injection. The method was the immunoSEQ multiplex PCR assay. Here the immuneACCESS table is served through TCRdb, limited to in-frame sequences with V and J called. Missing clones are a known gap in these copies; in checked studies unresolved V genes cover under half, and the rest lacks a known reason. This sample has around 340,000 clones in its table, and about 89% of those were observed once. About 5% of the sample lies in the top ten.

Sample: peripheral blood, taken in a trial of Ad26.COV2.S vaccine versus placebo. The source of these receptors is a person aged 18 to 59 who received the Ad26.COV2.S COVID-19 vaccine or a placebo.

This clone came up once. This chain uses TRBV11-2 with TRBJ2-3, with D uncertain. Germline-derived CDR1 and CDR2 are SGHAT and FQNNGV. The length of the CDR3 is 12 residues. The ends were cut back, 7 bases at V and 6 bases at J, with 11 bases in the middle. DNA for the CDR3: TGTGCCAGCACCCTCGAGTTTGATACGCAGTATTTT. Translating it yields CASTLEFDTQYF.

The chain links TRBV12-3 or TRBV12-4 to TRBJ2-3; TRBD2 might be the D (6 bases). Deletions cut 1 base from V and 7 bases from J, with 9 bases between. This CDR3 has 13 amino acids. CDR3 region: CASSLVGSNTQYF. As DNA, the CDR3 is TGTGCCAGCAGTTTAGTCGGGAGTAATACGCAGTATTTT.

V is TRBV24-1 and J is TRBJ2-2, with TRBD2 identical over 8 bases. CDR1 and CDR2 (germline): KGHDR, SFDVKD. The CDR3 sequence is 16 residues long. Losses at the gene ends were 4 bases for V and 4 bases for J; bases not matched to a gene: 7. The CDR3 nucleotides are TGTGCCACCAGTGAAACGGGACTAGATATCACCGGGGAGCTGTTTTTT. It codes for CATSETGLDITGELFF.